The rows below give T cell receptor beta chains drawn from one sample of a study of T cell changes during pregnancy in multiple sclerosis. Produced via immunoSEQ multiplex PCR; TCRdb's table is partial and in-frame only. The sample holds 75,000 to 80,000 clones, just over 90% seen once. The material sequenced was peripheral blood, taken in the second trimester of pregnancy. Every receptor here comes from a female donor in good health, enrolled as a control in a pregnancy study. Each CDR3 is given with its conserved first and last residue. D genes are given only for firm matches. A clone size is listed for some rows: how often the clone was seen (once, few, many), or a class if it is expanded.

j_call v_call clone_size d_call cdr3_nt cdr3_aa
TRBJ2-7 TRBV27 NA TRBD1 TGTGCCAGCAGTTTAGCCGGGACAGGGGTCAACGAGCAGTACTTC CASSLAGTGVNEQYF
TRBJ2-1 TRBV7-3 NA TRBD2 TGTGCCAGCAGCTCCTGGGACGTTCCGGGGGGTTACAATGAGCAGTTCTTC CASSSWDVPGGYNEQFF
TRBJ2-3 TRBV7-2 NA TRBD2 TGTGCCAGCAGCCCCCGACTAGCGGGGCCCCGAAGGGATACGCAGTATTTT CASSPRLAGPRRDTQYF
TRBJ2-5 TRBV7-7 NA NA TGTGCTAGCAGCTTAGTCGGGGTCCAAGAGACCCAGTACTTC CASSLVGVQETQYF
TRBJ1-1 TRBV19 NA NA TGTGCCAGTAGTTTCACAGGGCCAAGCCCGGGCACTGAAGCTTTCTTT CASSFTGPSPGTEAFF
TRBJ1-1 TRBV4-3 NA NA TGCGCCAGCAGCCAATCCCTCCGGAACACTGAAGCTTTCTTT CASSQSLRNTEAFF
TRBJ2-1 TRBV7-9 NA NA TGTGCCAGCAGCTTAGCGGAAGTCAGGGGCAATGAGCAGTTCTTC CASSLAEVRGNEQFF
TRBJ2-3 TRBV10-3 NA TRBD2 TGTGCCATCACGGGGGGGGAGTCAGATACGCAGTATTTT CAITGGESDTQYF
TRBJ1-1 TRBV19 NA NA TGTGCCAGTAGTATGTGGGGGGCTGAAGCTTTCTTT CASSMWGAEAFF
TRBJ2-3 TRBV7-6 NA TRBD2 TGTGCCAGCAGCCCAACCAGCGGGGCAGATACGCAGTATTTT CASSPTSGADTQYF
TRBJ1-2 TRBV5-1 NA NA TGCGCCAGCAGCGACGACGGGGGGGATGGCTACACCTTC CASSDDGGDGYTF
TRBJ1-5 TRBV18 NA TRBD1 TGTGCCTCTCAGGGGGGCGGGGGCAATCAGCCCCAGCATTTT CASQGGGGNQPQHF
TRBJ1-2 TRBV6-1 few TRBD1 TGTGCCAGCAGTGCCATCGGGACAGGGCTGAGCTACACCTTC CASSAIGTGLSYTF
TRBJ1-3 TRBV5-1 NA NA TGCGCCAGCAGCCTGGATAGCCTTGGAAACACCATATATTTT CASSLDSLGNTIYF
TRBJ2-1 TRBV29-1 NA TRBD2 TGCAGCGTTGAAGGAAAGCGGGGGAGCTCCTACAATGAGCAGTTCTTC CSVEGKRGSSYNEQFF
TRBJ1-6 TRBV5-4 NA TRBD1 TGTGCCAGCAGCTCGGGACAGGGGGCAAATAATTCACCCCTCCACTTT CASSSGQGANNSPLHF
TRBJ1-3 TRBV11-3 NA NA TGTGCCAGCAGCTTACGGGTTAACACCATATATTTT CASSLRVNTIYF
TRBJ2-3 TRBV11-2 NA TRBD2 TGTGCCAGCAGCTTATTTCGACTAGCATTCACAGATACGCAGTATTTT CASSLFRLAFTDTQYF
TRBJ2-3 TRBV7-2 NA TRBD2 TGTGCCAGCAGCTTAGCGCTGAACGGGGGGGTTAAGAATACGCAGTATTTT CASSLALNGGVKNTQYF
TRBJ1-2 TRBV18 once TRBD1 TGTGCCAGCTCACCACCGATGACAGGGACACTTGGCTACACCTTC CASSPPMTGTLGYTF
TRBJ1-4 TRBV30 few NA TGTGCCTGGAGTGTATTAGGGGCTGGAAATGAAAAACTGTTTTTT CAWSVLGAGNEKLFF
TRBJ1-6 TRBV4-3 NA NA TGCGCCAGCAGCCAAGTTCAGGGTACGCCTTATGGATCACCCCTCCACTTT CASSQVQGTPYGSPLHF
TRBJ2-5 TRBV9 NA TRBD2 TGTGCCAGCAGCGTGGGACTAGGGCACCAAGAGACCCAGTACTTC CASSVGLGHQETQYF
TRBJ1-3 TRBV9 NA NA TGTGCCAGCAGCGTAGTAGCCGGAAGCTCTGGAAACACCATATATTTT CASSVVAGSSGNTIYF
TRBJ1-5 TRBV15 once NA TGTGCCACCAGCAATCCCGTCAATCAGCCCCAGCATTTT CATSNPVNQPQHF
TRBJ1-5 TRBV30 NA NA TGTGCCTGGAGAGGGAAGGGAGAGGTTCAGCCCCAGCATTTT CAWRGKGEVQPQHF
TRBJ2-5 TRBV19 NA TRBD1 TGTGCCACTGGACAGGGCCAAGAGACCCAGTACTTC CATGQGQETQYF
TRBJ2-3 TRBV7-8 once TRBD2 TGTGCCAGCAGCTTAGGGAAACTAGCGGGCACAGATACGCAGTATTTT CASSLGKLAGTDTQYF
TRBJ2-7 TRBV9 NA TRBD2 TGTGCCAGCAGCCTTCAGCCGGGACTAGCGGACGAGCAGTACTTC CASSLQPGLADEQYF
TRBJ2-1 TRBV1 NA NA TGCACCAGCAGCCAAGGCGGGGGGGCGCCAGATGAGCAGTTCTTC CTSSQGGGAPDEQFF
TRBJ2-3 TRBV9 NA NA TGTGCCAGCAGCGTCTCTAGCGCCTACACAGATACGCAGTATTTT CASSVSSAYTDTQYF
TRBJ2-7 TRBV1 once NA TGCACCAGCAGCCACCACAGATATAGGCGGGGGAATCTCCGTCAAACCTACGAGCAGTACTTC CTSSHHRYRRGNLRQTYEQYF
TRBJ2-3 TRBV19 NA TRBD1 TGTGCCAGTAGTACGACAGGGGAAACGCAGTATTTT CASSTTGETQYF
TRBJ1-1 TRBV14 NA NA TGTGCCAGCAGCAGGGGGGGAGGGGTTTTTGAAGCTTTCTTT CASSRGGGVFEAFF
TRBJ1-2 TRBV6-5 NA NA TGTGCCAGCAGTTCTGGAGTCGGCAGATCCGTCTATGGCTACACCTTC CASSSGVGRSVYGYTF
TRBJ1-5 TRBV27 NA NA TGTGCCAGCAGTCCTACCGACAGGTTTGGTCAGCCCCAGCATTTT CASSPTDRFGQPQHF
TRBJ1-2 TRBV6-5 once TRBD1 TGTGCCAGCAGCCGAGGGACAGAGTCCTATGGCTACACCTTC CASSRGTESYGYTF
TRBJ2-7 TRBV4-3 NA TRBD2 TGCGCCAGCAGCCAAGTAGGCGCGGGGGGGCTTTACGAGCAGTACTTC CASSQVGAGGLYEQYF
TRBJ2-3 TRBV7-2 NA TRBD2 TGTGCCAGCGGCGTACTAGCGGGGGGGCTAGGCACAGATACGCAGTATTTT CASGVLAGGLGTDTQYF
TRBJ1-1 TRBV5-1 NA TRBD1 TGCGCCAGCAGCGCAGAACTTACAGGGGGAGACACTGAAGCTTTCTTT CASSAELTGGDTEAFF
TRBJ2-1 TRBV5-6 NA NA TGTGCCAGCAGTTCACCGGGATTAGAGCAGTTCTTC CASSSPGLEQFF
TRBJ2-7 TRBV19 NA TRBD2 TGTGCCAGTAGTGCGGGGGGGTCCTACGAGCAGTACTTC CASSAGGSYEQYF
TRBJ2-2 TRBV14 NA NA TGTGCCAGCAGCCTACAGGGGAACACCGGGGAGCTGTTTTTT CASSLQGNTGELFF
TRBJ1-6 TRBV5-6 NA TRBD1 TGTGCCAGCAGCTGGGGGGACAGCAGATTCAATTCACCCCTCCACTTT CASSWGDSRFNSPLHF
TRBJ2-7 TRBV5-4 NA NA TGTGCCAGCAGCTGGGGTCGGGGCTCCTACGAGCAGTACTTC CASSWGRGSYEQYF
TRBJ2-5 TRBV29-1 NA TRBD2 TGCAGCGTTGAGGGTGGTGCTAGCGGGGCTAGGGAGACCCAGTACTTC CSVEGGASGARETQYF
TRBJ2-7 TRBV7-6 NA NA TGTGCCAGCAGCTTAGGAGGAATTGCCAACGAGCAGTACTTC CASSLGGIANEQYF
TRBJ2-5 TRBV10-2 NA TRBD2 TGCGCCAGCAGTGGTCGGGGACTAGCTACAAGCCAAGAGACCCAGTACTTC CASSGRGLATSQETQYF
TRBJ1-4 TRBV7-8 once NA TGTGCCAGCAGCTTAGTACTAACGGCAACGGGTGAAAAACTGTTTTTT CASSLVLTATGEKLFF
TRBJ2-7 TRBV4-2 NA TRBD1 TGTGCCAGCAGCCAAGGACAGGGAACCTACGAGCAGTACTTC CASSQGQGTYEQYF